These 23 T cell receptor beta chains were all obtained from the same sample, sequenced in a study of control samples from healthy donors and cancer patients (dated by TCRdb to between 2020 and 2021). Libraries were constructed by the immunoSEQ multiplex PCR assay. Held by TCRdb, this immuneACCESS table contains in-frame sequences only and omits some clones. Under half of the omission traces to an unresolved V gene where checked; the cause of the rest is unknown. For this sample the table gives 150,000 to 200,000 clones, of which around nine tenths were detected only once. The ten most abundant clones make up around 12% of the sample. The source material was blood. The receptors come from a young man in good health.

This rearrangement joins TRBV4-3 to TRBJ1-1; D uncertain. CDR1 and CDR2 from the germline V gene are LGHNA and YSLEER. The CDR3 runs 15 residues. Trimming left V 1 base short and J 0 bases short, with 9 bases between. In nucleotides, the CDR3 is TGCGCCAGCAGCCAAGTGAACAGAATGAACACTGAAGCTTTCTTT. Its translation: CASSQVNRMNTEAFF.

The rearrangement links TRBV7-2 to TRBJ1-2, with D uncertain. The CDR3 length is 14 residues. V lost 0 bases and J lost 1, with 6 bases in between. Germline CDR1 reads SGHTA; CDR2 reads FQGNSA. The DNA of the CDR3 is TGTGCCAGCAGCTTAGCCGGAAGTAACTATGGCTACACCTTC. Protein: CASSLAGSNYGYTF. The full variable domain, rest sourced from reference TRBV7-2 and TRBJ1-2, is GAGVSQSPSNKVTEKGKDVELRCDPISGHTALYWYRQSLGQGLEFLIYFQGNSAPDKSGLPSDRFSAERTGGSVSTLTIQRTQQEDSAVYLCASSLAGSNYGYTFGSGTRLTVV.

The CDR3 bases are TGTGCCAGCAGTGTCAATTTTGGGGGAACTCAGCCCCAGCATTTT. It translates to CASSVNFGGTQPQHF. The chain combines TRBV2 with TRBJ1-5; TRBD1 is a possible D gene (5 bases). Trimming stripped 4 bases from V and 6 bases from J, with 16 bases between. The CDR3 is 15 amino acids. Germline lookup yields CDR1 SNHLY and CDR2 FYNNEI.

The rearrangement uses TRBV4-1 and TRBJ1-4, with 11 bases identical to TRBD1. CDR1 and CDR2 (germline): MGHRA, YSYEKL. V was clipped by 4 bases and J by 8 bases; unmatched bases: 12. The CDR3 has 17 residues. The CDR3 protein is CASSPEKTGTGGEKLFF. CDR3 DNA: TGCGCCAGCAGCCCCGAAAAAACGGGGACAGGGGGGGAAAAACTGTTTTTT.

This CDR3 reads CASPSYEQYF. The CDR3 DNA is TGCGCCAGCCCATCCTACGAGCAGTACTTC. J is TRBJ2-7 and V is TRBV10-1; D is undetermined. Germline V gene data show CDR1 as WNHNN and CDR2 as SYGVQD (reference sequence). The CDR3 covers 10 residues. The V end was cut by 8 bases, the J end by 1 base, with 3 bases between.

Only a few counts were recorded for this clone. V is TRBV7-9 and J is TRBJ2-7, with 10 positions matching TRBD1. Germline-derived CDR1 and CDR2 are SEHNR and FQNEAQ (reference sequence). Trimming cost V 7 bases and J 4 bases; bases outside gene matches: 10. The CDR3 covers 15 residues. The CDR3 is CASIRAGQGKYEQYF. CDR3 nucleotides: TGTGCCAGCATTAGGGCGGGACAGGGGAAGTACGAGCAGTACTTC.

The rearrangement joins TRBV15 to TRBJ1-2; 7 nucleotides align to TRBD1. CDR3 size: 12 residues. Germline values: CDR1 LNHNV, CDR2 YYDKDF (reference sequence). After removal of 9 bases from V and 0 bases from J, the junction contained 1 base not matched to a gene. CDR3 in DNA: TGTGCCACGACAGGGACTAACTATGGCTACACCTTC. The encoded protein is CATTGTNYGYTF.

The count of this clone is one. The chain has TRBV29-1 and TRBJ2-2; TRBD1 aligns across 7 bases. The V gene's germline CDR1 is SQVTM and CDR2 ANQGSEA. Trimming at V came to 6 bases and at J to 1 base, leaving 5 bases not matched to a gene. The CDR3 length is 14 residues. The CDR3 coding sequence is TGCAGCGTCAGGACAGGCCTGAACACCGGGGAGCTGTTTTTT. Protein: CSVRTGLNTGELFF.

The rearrangement joins TRBV2 to TRBJ2-1; 9 bases align to TRBD2. V gave up 6 bases and J gave up 2 bases; unmatched junction bases: 5. Germline CDR1 is SNHLY and CDR2 is FYNNEI. CDR3 length: 15 residues. CDR3 bases: TGTGCCAGCAGCATTAGCGGGGGTGCCTACAATGAGCAGTTCTTC. Its translation is CASSISGGAYNEQFF. The whole variable domain, remainder taken from reference TRBV2 and TRBJ2-1, is EPEVTQTPSHQVTQMGQEVILRCVPISNHLYFYWYRQILGQKVEFLVSFYNNEISEKSEIFDDQFSVERPDGSNFTLKIRSTKLEDSAMYFCASSISGGAYNEQFFGPGTRLTVL.

Only one count was recorded for this clone. The chain employs TRBV18 and TRBJ1-5; 7 nucleotides align to TRBD1. The CDR3 consists of 15 residues. The germline CDR1 and CDR2 sequences are KGHSH and LQKENI. V trimming: 1 base; J trimming: 5 bases; junction bases outside the gene matches: 5. CDR3 DNA: TGTGCCAGCTCACCACAGGGGGCGCGGGATCAGCCCCAGCATTTT. Its translation: CASSPQGARDQPQHF.

This chain connects TRBV6-2 or TRBV6-3 to TRBJ1-2, with 7 bases aligning to TRBD1. The trim removed 4 bases at V and 8 bases at J, leaving 16 bases unmatched. The CDR3 totals 16 residues. In germline, CDR1 is MNHEY, CDR2 SVGEGT. CDR3 nucleotides: TGTGCCAGCAGTTCCCTACAGGGGAATACAATCACGGGCTACACCTTC. Translated, it gives CASSSLQGNTITGYTF.

This clone showed up just once. The V call is TRBV5-1, the J call TRBJ2-5; the D gene could be TRBD1 or TRBD2 (5 bases each). With 4 bases removed from V and 5 bases from J, the gap between germline ends came to 21 bases. This CDR3 contains 16 residues. CDR1 and CDR2 (germline): SGHRS, YFSETQ. The CDR3 here is CASSLPSGPVGETQYF. CDR3 in DNA: TGCGCCAGCAGCCTCCCCTCGGGGCCCGTGGGGGAGACCCAGTACTTC.

The CDR3: CASSPRGAYDSNQPQHF. The CDR3 DNA sequence: TGTGCCAGCTCACCAAGGGGGGCCTATGATAGCAATCAGCCCCAGCATTTT. This chain joins TRBV18 and TRBJ1-5; maybe TRBD1 (6 bases). Trimming cost V 2 bases and J 0 bases, with 14 bases left between them. Germline V gene sequence: CDR1 KGHSH, CDR2 LQKENI. The CDR3 is 17 residues long. Together with reference TRBV18 and TRBJ1-5, the CDR3 gives the full variable domain: NAGVMQNPRHLVRRRGQEARLRCSPMKGHSHVYWYRQLPEEGLKFMVYLQKENIIDESGMPKERFSAEFPKEGPSILRIQQVVRGDSAAYFCASSPRGAYDSNQPQHFGDGTRLSIL.

This rearrangement joins TRBV28 to TRBJ2-7; D uncertain. The ends were cut back, 3 bases at V and 2 bases at J, with 8 bases in the middle. The CDR3 spans 13 residues. The germline gives CDR1 MDHEN, CDR2 SYDVKM. For the CDR3, the DNA is TGTGCCAGCAGTTTCACGATTCCCTACGAGCAGTACTTC. Translation: CASSFTIPYEQYF. Based on the CDR3 plus reference TRBV28 and TRBJ2-7, the full variable domain is DVKVTQSSRYLVKRTGEKVFLECVQDMDHENMFWYRQDPGLGLRLIYFSYDVKMKEKGDIPEGYSVSREKKERFSLILESASTNQTSMYLCASSFTIPYEQYFGPGTRLTVT.

As DNA, the CDR3 is TGTGCCAGCAGTTACTCCTTACAGGGGGGAGAAAAACTGTTTTTT. Translation: CASSYSLQGGEKLFF. J is TRBJ1-4 and V is TRBV6-5, with 8 bases aligning to TRBD1. This CDR3 region has 15 residues. CDR1 and CDR2 (germline): MNHEY, SVGAGI. Trimming at V came to 0 bases and at J to 8 bases, leaving 5 bases not matched to a gene.

This clone has just one count. For the CDR3, the DNA is TGTGCCAGCAGGATTAACAGGGGGACTAACAATGAGCAGTTCTTC. It translates to CASRINRGTNNEQFF. V and J are TRBV27 and TRBJ2-1; TRBD1 is a possible D gene (8 bases). V shed 6 bases and J shed 5 bases, with 17 bases lying between them. CDR3 length: 15 residues. CDR1 and CDR2 from the germline V gene are MNHEY and SMNVEV (reference sequence).

The genes are TRBV28 and TRBJ2-3; D may be TRBD1 or TRBD2 (6 bases each). The V and J ends lost 6 bases and 9 bases respectively, with 22 bases between them. The CDR3 runs 15 residues. Looked up from germline, CDR1 is MDHEN and CDR2 is SYDVKM. CDR3 nucleotide sequence: TGTGCCAGCAGGTTCAGGGGAGGAGTGGGGAGGACGCAGTATTTT. It codes for CASRFRGGVGRTQYF.

This clone was seen once. The chain's CDR3 is CATRLSTEAFF. The CDR3 DNA sequence: TGTGCCACACGACTTTCAACTGAAGCTTTCTTT. The chain carries TRBV6-5 and TRBJ1-1, with D hard to call. CDR1 is MNHEY and CDR2 is SVGAGI in the germline V gene. The V end lost 10 bases, the J end lost 5 bases, and 11 bases lay between the germline ends. CDR3 size: 11 residues.

The chain uses TRBV12-3 or TRBV12-4 and TRBJ2-4, with a possible D match to TRBD2 (6 bases). Trimming left V 6 bases short and J 5 bases short, with 8 bases between. This CDR3 spans 12 amino acids. DNA of the CDR3: TGTGCCAGCAGCTGGGGGGAAAACATTCAGTACTTC. Amino acids: CASSWGENIQYF.

This clone was observed once. The chain couples TRBV7-9 to TRBJ1-1; no firm D call. Trimming pared 1 base from V and 1 base from J, leaving 4 bases between. The germline CDR1 and CDR2 sequences are SEHNR and FQNEAQ (reference sequence). The length of the CDR3 is 13 residues. In DNA form, the CDR3 reads TGTGCCAGCAGCTTAGGGGCGAACACTGAAGCTTTCTTT. Translation: CASSLGANTEAFF.

This rearrangement joins TRBV5-1 to TRBJ2-4, with D perhaps given as TRBD1 or TRBD2 (6 bases each). This CDR3 has 15 amino acids. Germline CDR1 and CDR2: SGHRS and YFSETQ. Trimming pared 0 bases from V and 5 bases from J, leaving 12 bases between. CDR3 nucleotides: TGCGCCAGCAGCTTGGGCCCCGGGGGCGAAAACATTCAGTACTTC. Encoded protein: CASSLGPGGENIQYF.

The chain links TRBV27 to TRBJ2-1; 8 bases match TRBD1. The CDR3 consists of 15 residues. The J segment lost 1 base and the V segment lost 6 bases, leaving 5 bases of the junction unmatched. Germline V gives CDR1 MNHEY, CDR2 SMNVEV (reference sequence). For the CDR3, the DNA is TGTGCCAGCAGCCGGACAGGGCTATCCTACAATGAGCAGTTCTTC. Translated, it gives CASSRTGLSYNEQFF.

This sequence joins TRBV4-2 and TRBJ1-4; D not certain. Trimming removed 0 bases at V and 8 bases at J, with 22 bases between. Germline CDR1 and CDR2: LGHNA and YNFKEQ. The CDR3 contains 18 residues. The CDR3 loop reads CASSQDPGSSLSMEKLFF. The CDR3 coding sequence is TGTGCCAGCAGCCAAGATCCAGGTTCTTCTCTATCGATGGAAAAACTGTTTTTT.